Sequencing of this T cell receptor beta chain was carried out in a study of blood T cell repertoires in COVID-19 (TCRdb year 2020). Regarding the complete study: Samples covering the acute and convalescent phases of COVID-19 were provided by collaborators in the United States, Italy and Spain. Samples were obtained from the ongoing ImmuneRACE study (first 160 participants) and from some 1,300 subjects provided by 6 global collaborators. Sample metadata almost always included a de-identified subject ID, COVID-19 status, age in years and sex. Deeply sampled blood TCRbeta repertoires from subjects exposed to, actively infected with, or recovered from COVID-19 were included in the dataset. The prospective study material was composed of cDNA or gDNA derived from T cells, B-cell-depleted T cells, or PBMCs. Where HLA class I and class II types were available, the types were taken from metadata supplied by the sample provider, not from assay-based typing. A freely available public database, intended as a resource for researchers studying the immune response to SARS-CoV-2, is where the repertoires were released.

The junction carries 6 bases between V and J, which are trimmed by 5 bases and 7 bases respectively. The germline V gene encodes CDR1 SGHTS and CDR2 YDEGEE. From the cysteine up to the phenylalanine, the CDR3 has a length of 11 residues. Just CDR3 DNA is preserved here, 33 bases in frame from base 1. One collaborating source in Seattle enrolled patients during active infection and followed them longitudinally through the course of disease. Collaborating institutions collected whole blood in K2EDTA tubes following their own protocols. For TCRbeta analysis, collaborators shipped samples as frozen whole blood, isolated PBMCs, or DNA extracted from either of those sample types. The immunoSEQ Assay, a bias-controlled multiplex PCR, was used to amplify TCRbeta CDR3 regions from genomic DNA. Regarding the original processing steps: The number of nucleated cells in each sample was estimated by amplification of reference gene primers within the assay. Sequence reads were collapsed and filtered to measure the absolute abundance of every unique TCRbeta CDR3 rearrangement. For each sample, productive Simpson clonality was calculated as the square root of Simpson's diversity index across productive rearrangements. TCRdb took over this immuneACCESS table, retaining in-frame rearrangements with V and J assigned. Such tables are incomplete; in checked studies, under half of the missing clones stem from an unresolved V gene, and the remainder is unexplained. That table is the source of V, J and clone size, and D and trimming were worked out from the DNA. For this sample there are about 190,000 clones; over 75% appear just once. Clones ranked in the top ten supply approximately 7% of the sample.

The study at large found these results: How much clinical and demographic metadata was included differed by source and by participant, and the metadata was provided uncurated.

As regards this clone: The antigen this receptor binds is unknown. Per-base quality was not reported, and no clone a single base away is much larger than it.

The chain is encoded by TRBV5-8 joined to TRBJ2-2, with the D gene uncertain. This sequence was found in a man older than 75 with COVID-19, enrolled during active disease. The source material was peripheral blood. The CDR3 protein sequence reads: CASRSVGELFF. The DNA sequence follows: TGTGCCAGCAGATCAGTCGGGGAGCTGTTTTTT.